Here is one T cell receptor beta chain with its context. This sample was included in a study of blood T cell repertoires in COVID-19. Across the whole study: T cells, B-cell-depleted T cells, or PBMCs supplied cDNA or gDNA.

In the study's own analysis: How many nucleated cells were present was estimated from reference gene primer amplification. Clones were sequenced by immunoSEQ multiplex PCR, and TCRdb holds only the in-frame ones, with some missing. That table supplies the V and J calls and clone size; D and trimming were determined from the DNA. The sample records more than 40,000 clones, approximately 86% being singletons. In germline, CDR1 is LNHDA, CDR2 SQIVND (reference sequence). V dropped 2 bases and J dropped 10 bases, with 11 bases sitting between them. CDR3 size: 13 residues. The chain joins TRBV19 to TRBJ1-4, with no clear D. The TCR originated in a woman aged 80 or older with acute or convalescent COVID-19. Sample: peripheral blood. CDR3 region: CASSIQALGKLFF. CDR3 sequence (DNA): TGTGCCAGTAGTATACAGGCCCTTGGAAAACTGTTTTTT.